The sequence of this T cell receptor (beta chain) was determined in a study of blood T cell repertoires in COVID-19. About the study: Researchers got acute and convalescent COVID-19 samples from the United States, Italy and Spain. Sources were T cells, B-cell-depleted T cells, or PBMCs; the material itself was cDNA or gDNA.

Authors' methods: Scientists estimated how many nucleated cells there were by amplifying reference gene primers. Clones were read by immunoSEQ multiplex PCR, and TCRdb kept only the in-frame ones, dropping some. D and trimming were read from the DNA, whereas the V and J calls and clone size are those reported in that table. The sample includes under 75,000 clones, around 87% seen only once; the top ten take under 13%. The CDR3 totals 15 residues. CDR1 is MGHRA, CDR2 YSYEKL, per germline. Trimming removed 4 bases from V and 4 bases from J; junction bases left unmatched: 8. Sequenced material: peripheral blood. The sequence was collected from a woman aged 18-30 years with acute or convalescent COVID-19. The rearrangement uses TRBV4-1 and TRBJ2-7; 9 bases are a match to TRBD1. CDR3 sequence reads: CASSPRQGVRYEQYF. The DNA of the CDR3 is TGCGCCAGCAGCCCGCGACAGGGGGTAAGGTACGAGCAGTACTTC.